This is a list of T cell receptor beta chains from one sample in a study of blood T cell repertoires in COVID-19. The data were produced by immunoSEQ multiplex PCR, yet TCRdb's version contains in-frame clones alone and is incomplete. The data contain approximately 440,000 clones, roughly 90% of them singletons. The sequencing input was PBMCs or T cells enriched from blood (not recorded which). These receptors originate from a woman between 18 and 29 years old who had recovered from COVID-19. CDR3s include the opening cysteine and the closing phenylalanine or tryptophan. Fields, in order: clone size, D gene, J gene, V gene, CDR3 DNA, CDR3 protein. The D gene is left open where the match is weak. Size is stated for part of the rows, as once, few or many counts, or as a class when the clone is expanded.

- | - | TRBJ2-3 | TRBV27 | TGTGCCAGCAGTTTAGGCGGACATAGCACAGATACGCAGTATTTT | CASSLGGHSTDTQYF
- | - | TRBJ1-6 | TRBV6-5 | TGTGCCAGCAGTTCTGGCCCCGGGGAGGGTTCACCCCTCCACTTT | CASSSGPGEGSPLHF
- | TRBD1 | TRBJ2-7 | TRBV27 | TGTGCCAGCAGTTTATCGGGACAGGGCACCTACGAGCAGTACTTC | CASSLSGQGTYEQYF
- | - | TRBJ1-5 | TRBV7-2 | TGTGCCAGCAGCTTAGGGCCAGGCAATCAGCCCCAGCATTTT | CASSLGPGNQPQHF
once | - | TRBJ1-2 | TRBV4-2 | TGTGCCAGCAGGCTAGAGGGGGACGAACGTGGCTACACCTTC | CASRLEGDERGYTF
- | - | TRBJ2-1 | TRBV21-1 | TGTGCCAGCAGCAAAGGGCGGGGGGGACCATTTCGACTGTACAATGAGCAGTTCTTC | CASSKGRGGPFRLYNEQFF
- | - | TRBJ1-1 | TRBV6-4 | TGCAGGAGGAATGAAGCTTTCTTT | CRRNEAFF
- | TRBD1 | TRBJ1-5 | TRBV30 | TGTGCCTGGAGTGTAGACAGGGGGGCGAACAATCAGCCCCAGCATTTT | CAWSVDRGANNQPQHF
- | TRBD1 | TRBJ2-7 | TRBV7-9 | TGTGCCAGCAGCGGGAGGACAGGGGAGGATTACGAGCAGTACTTC | CASSGRTGEDYEQYF
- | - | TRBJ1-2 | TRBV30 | TGTGCCTGGAGTCAGGACTATGGCTACACCTTC | CAWSQDYGYTF
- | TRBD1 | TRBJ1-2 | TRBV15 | TGTGCCACCAGCTCAGACAGGGGTAATGGCTACACCTTC | CATSSDRGNGYTF
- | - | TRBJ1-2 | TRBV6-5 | TGTGCCAGCAGTCGACATAGTCCTAACTATGGCTACACCTTC | CASSRHSPNYGYTF
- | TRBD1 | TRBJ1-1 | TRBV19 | TGTGCCAGTAGTATAGGCAATTTCGGACAGGGTGAAGCTTTCTTT | CASSIGNFGQGEAFF
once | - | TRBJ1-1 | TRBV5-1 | TGCGCCAGCAGCCTGCGGACATACCTGAACACTGAAGCTTTCTTT | CASSLRTYLNTEAFF
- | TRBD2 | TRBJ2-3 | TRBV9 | TGTGCCAGCAGCGTAGGGGGTAGCGGGGGCCCAGATACGCAGTATTTT | CASSVGGSGGPDTQYF